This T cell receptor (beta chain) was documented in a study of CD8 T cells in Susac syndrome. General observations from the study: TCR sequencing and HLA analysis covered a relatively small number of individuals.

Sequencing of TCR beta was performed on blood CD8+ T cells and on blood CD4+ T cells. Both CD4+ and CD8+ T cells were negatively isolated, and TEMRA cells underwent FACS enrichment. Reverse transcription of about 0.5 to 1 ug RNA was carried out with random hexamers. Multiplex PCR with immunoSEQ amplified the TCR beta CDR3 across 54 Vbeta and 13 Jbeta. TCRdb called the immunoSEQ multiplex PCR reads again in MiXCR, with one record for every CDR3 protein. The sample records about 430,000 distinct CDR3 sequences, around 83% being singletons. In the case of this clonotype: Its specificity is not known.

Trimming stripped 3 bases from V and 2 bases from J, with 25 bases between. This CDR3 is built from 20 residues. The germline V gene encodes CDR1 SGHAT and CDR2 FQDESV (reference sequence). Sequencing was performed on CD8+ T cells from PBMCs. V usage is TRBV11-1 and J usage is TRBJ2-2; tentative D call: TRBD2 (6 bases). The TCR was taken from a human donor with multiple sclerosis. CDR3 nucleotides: TGTGCCAGCAGCTTTCCCGAGGAGGGGTCCGCCTTATATAACACCGGGGAGCTGTTTTTT. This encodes CASSFPEEGSALYNTGELFF.